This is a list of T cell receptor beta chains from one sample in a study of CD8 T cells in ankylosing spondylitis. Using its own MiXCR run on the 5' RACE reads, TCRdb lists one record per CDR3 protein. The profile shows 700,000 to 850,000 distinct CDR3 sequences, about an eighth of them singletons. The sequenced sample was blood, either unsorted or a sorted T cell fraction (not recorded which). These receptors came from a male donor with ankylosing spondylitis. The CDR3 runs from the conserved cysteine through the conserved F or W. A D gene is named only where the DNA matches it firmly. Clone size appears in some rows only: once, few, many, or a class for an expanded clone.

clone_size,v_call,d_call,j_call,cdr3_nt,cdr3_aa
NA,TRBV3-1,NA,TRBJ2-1,TGTGCCAGCAGCCGGACCCGGGGAGAGCAGTTCTTC,CASSRTRGEQFF
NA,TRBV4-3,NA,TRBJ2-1,TGCGCCAGCAGCCAAGATAGAATCCTAGCGCATGAGCAGTTCTTC,CASSQDRILAHEQFF
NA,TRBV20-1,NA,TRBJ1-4,TGCAGTGCTAGGGTCCGGCGGGAAAAACTGTTTTTT,CSARVRREKLFF
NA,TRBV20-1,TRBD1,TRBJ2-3,TGCAGTGCTAGCCGGGACAGGGGGGGCACAGATACGCAGTATTTT,CSASRDRGGTDTQYF
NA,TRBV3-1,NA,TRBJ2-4,TGTGCCAGCGAAGCTCCTCAAAACATTCAGTACTTC,CASEAPQNIQYF
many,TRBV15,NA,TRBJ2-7,TGTGCCACCAGCACAGGGTTCTCCTACGAGCAGTACTTC,CATSTGFSYEQYF
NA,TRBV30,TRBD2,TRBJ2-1,TGTGCCTACGATTCCGGGACTAGCAATCCCTCCTACAATGAGCAGTTCTTC,CAYDSGTSNPSYNEQFF
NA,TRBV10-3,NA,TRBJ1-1,TGTGCCATCAAAGGTCCCACGGCGAACACTGAAGCTTTCTTT,CAIKGPTANTEAFF
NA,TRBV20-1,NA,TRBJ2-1,TGCAGTGCTAGAGCCCCAATCGGTGTGCGGGGTACGTACAATGAGCAGTTCTTC,CSARAPIGVRGTYNEQFF
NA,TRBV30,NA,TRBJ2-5,TGTGCCTGGAGTAAGGCGCTTCAAGAGACCCAGTACTTC,CAWSKALQETQYF
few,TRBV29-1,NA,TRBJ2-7,TGCAGCGTTTCGAGTCAGGGATACGAGCAGTACTTC,CSVSSQGYEQYF
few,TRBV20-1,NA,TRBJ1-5,TGCAGTGCAAGAGGACACCCGGATCAGCCCCAGCATTTT,CSARGHPDQPQHF
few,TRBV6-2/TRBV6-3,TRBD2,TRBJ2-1,TGTGCCAGCAGTTATAGGGTAGCGGGAGTTTACGAGCAGTTCTTC,CASSYRVAGVYEQFF
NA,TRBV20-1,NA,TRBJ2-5,TGCAGTGCGCACCGGGGCTCGAAAGAGACCCAGTACTTC,CSAHRGSKETQYF
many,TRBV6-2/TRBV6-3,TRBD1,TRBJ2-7,TGTGCCAGCAGTTACTCCTGGACAGGGAGGTACGAGCAGTACTTC,CASSYSWTGRYEQYF
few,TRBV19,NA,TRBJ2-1,TGTGCCAGTAGTATTTTAGCGAACCATGAGCAGTTCTTC,CASSILANHEQFF
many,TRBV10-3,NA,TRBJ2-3,TGTGCCATCAGTAGAGGATTTATGGCAGATACGCAGTATTTT,CAISRGFMADTQYF
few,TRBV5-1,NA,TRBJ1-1,TGCGCCAGCAGCCCGGACACGATTATGAACACTGAAGCTTTCTTT,CASSPDTIMNTEAFF
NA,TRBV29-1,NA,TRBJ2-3,TGCAGCGTTGAACCCAGGCAAAGCACAGATACGCAGTATTTT,CSVEPRQSTDTQYF
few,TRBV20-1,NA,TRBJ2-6,TGCAGTGCTAGGGTGGGAAGATCTGGGGCCAACGTCCTGACTTTC,CSARVGRSGANVLTF
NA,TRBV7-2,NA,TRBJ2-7,TGTGCCAGCAGCTTTCTGCCAAGCCCCTTCTACGAGCAGTACTTC,CASSFLPSPFYEQYF
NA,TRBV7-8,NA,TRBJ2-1,TGTGCCAGCAGCCCCCGGACCTCCTTGTACAATGAGCAGTTCTTC,CASSPRTSLYNEQFF
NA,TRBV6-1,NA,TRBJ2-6,TGTGCCAGCTCCAAAGAGTTGGCCAACGTCCTGACTTTC,CASSKELANVLTF
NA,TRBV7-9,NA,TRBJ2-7,TGTGCCAGCAGCCTTACTCGATCAGATACGGACTTGGCCGAGCAGTACTTC,CASSLTRSDTDLAEQYF
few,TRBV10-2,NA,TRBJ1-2,TGCGCCAGCTCCGGGGACGTGAGCTACACCTTC,CASSGDVSYTF
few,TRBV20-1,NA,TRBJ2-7,TGCAGTGCTAGAGAGAAATTCTACTCCTACGAGCAGTACTTC,CSAREKFYSYEQYF
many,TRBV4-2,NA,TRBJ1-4,TGTGCCAGCAACCTATATCCAACTAATGAAAAACTGTTTTTT,CASNLYPTNEKLFF
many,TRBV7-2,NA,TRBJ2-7,TGTGCCAGCAGCTTATCCTTTTACGAGCAGTACTTC,CASSLSFYEQYF
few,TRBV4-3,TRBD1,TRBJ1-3,TGCGCCAGCAGCCACGCTGACAGGGTCGAAAACACCATATATTTT,CASSHADRVENTIYF
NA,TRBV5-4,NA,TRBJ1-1,TGTGCCAGCAGCTTTAACAGGGCGCTGAACACTGAAGCTTTCTTT,CASSFNRALNTEAFF
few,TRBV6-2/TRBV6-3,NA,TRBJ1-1,TGTGCCAGCAGTTACCCCCGCAGAGCGAACACTGAAGCTTTCTTT,CASSYPRRANTEAFF
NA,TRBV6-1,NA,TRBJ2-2,TGTGCCATCAAGGGCTGGGATACCGGGGAGCTGTTTTTT,CAIKGWDTGELFF
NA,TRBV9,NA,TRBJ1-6,TGTGCCAGCAGCGTAAGGGGCGAGGATAATTCACCCCTCCACTTT,CASSVRGEDNSPLHF
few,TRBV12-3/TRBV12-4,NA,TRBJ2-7,NA,CASSFFGQNYEQYF
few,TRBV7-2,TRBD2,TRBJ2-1,TGTGCCAGCAGCCGTACTAGCGGGGGCCCCAACTACAATGAGCAGTTCTTC,CASSRTSGGPNYNEQFF
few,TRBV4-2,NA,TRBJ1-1,TGTGCCAGCAGCCTACATCGGACGGAAGAAGCTTTCTTT,CASSLHRTEEAFF
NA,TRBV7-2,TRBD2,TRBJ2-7,TGTGCCAGCAGCTTCTCTAGCGGGGGGGCCTCCTACGAGCAGTACTTC,CASSFSSGGASYEQYF
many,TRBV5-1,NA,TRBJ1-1,TGCGCCAGCAGCTTGGTAGGGGCGGACACTGAAGCTTTCTTT,CASSLVGADTEAFF